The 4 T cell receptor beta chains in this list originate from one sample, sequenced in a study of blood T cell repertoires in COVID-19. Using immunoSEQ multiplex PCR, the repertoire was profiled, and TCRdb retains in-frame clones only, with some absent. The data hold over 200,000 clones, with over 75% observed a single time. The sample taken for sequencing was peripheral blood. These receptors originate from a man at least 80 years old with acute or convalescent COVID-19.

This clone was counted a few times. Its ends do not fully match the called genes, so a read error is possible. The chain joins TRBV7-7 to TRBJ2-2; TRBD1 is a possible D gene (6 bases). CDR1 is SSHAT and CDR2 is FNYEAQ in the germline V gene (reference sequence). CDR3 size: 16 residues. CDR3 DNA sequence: TGTGCTAGCAGCCCCCGCGGCAGGGGCAGCACCGGGGAGCTGTTTTTT. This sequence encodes CASSPRGRGSTGELFF.

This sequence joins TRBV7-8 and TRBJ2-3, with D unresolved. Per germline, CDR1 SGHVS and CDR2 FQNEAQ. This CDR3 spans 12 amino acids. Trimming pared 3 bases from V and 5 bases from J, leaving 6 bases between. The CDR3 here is CASSFSGDTQYF. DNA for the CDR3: TGTGCCAGCAGCTTTAGTGGAGATACGCAGTATTTT.

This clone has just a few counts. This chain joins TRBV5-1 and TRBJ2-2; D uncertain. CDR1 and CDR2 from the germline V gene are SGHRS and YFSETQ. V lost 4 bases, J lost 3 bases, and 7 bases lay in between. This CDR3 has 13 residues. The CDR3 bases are TGCGCCAGCAGCCATAGTGACACCGGGGAGCTGTTTTTT. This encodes CASSHSDTGELFF.

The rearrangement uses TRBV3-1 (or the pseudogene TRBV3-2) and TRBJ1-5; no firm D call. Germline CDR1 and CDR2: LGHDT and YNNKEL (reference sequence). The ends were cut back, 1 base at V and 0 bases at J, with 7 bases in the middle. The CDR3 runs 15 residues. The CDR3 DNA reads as TGTGCCAGCAGCCAAGCGGGGTATAGCAATCAGCCCCAGCATTTT. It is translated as CASSQAGYSNQPQHF.